One and the same sample provided the 3 T cell receptor beta chains below, sequenced in a study of blood T cell repertoires in COVID-19 (dated by TCRdb to 2018 to 2021). Libraries were made using the immunoSEQ multiplex PCR assay. The clones in this table, taken by TCRdb from immuneACCESS, are in-frame only. Not every clone is retained; where verified, under half of the shortfall comes from an unresolved V gene, and the cause of the rest is unknown. Recorded for this sample are a few hundred thousand clones; more than 75% of them occurred a single time. The ten largest clones add up to about 4.8% of the sample. The specimen sequenced was peripheral blood. The receptors shown here come from a woman between 65 and 79 years old with COVID-19, enrolled during active disease.

The gene calls are TRBV28 and TRBJ2-1; TRBD2 matches 7 bases. The CDR3 has 13 amino acids. CDR1 and CDR2 (germline): MDHEN, SYDVKM. V trimming: 7 bases; J trimming: 10 bases; junction bases outside the gene matches: 10. The CDR3 sequence is CASTPTGGLEQFF. The CDR3 DNA reads TGTGCCAGCACCCCTACGGGGGGATTGGAGCAGTTCTTC.

In this sample, this clone turned up a few times. The chain employs TRBV19 and TRBJ2-2, with 8 positions matching TRBD2. The V gene's germline CDR1 is LNHDA and CDR2 SQIVND (reference sequence). The V and J ends lost 9 bases and 4 bases, in that order; junction bases with no gene match: 10. This CDR3 is built from 15 residues. This CDR3 is CASGPAGGPTGELFF. The CDR3 bases are TGTGCCAGCGGTCCTGCGGGAGGTCCCACCGGGGAGCTGTTTTTT. Full variable domain (remainder filled in from reference TRBV19 and TRBJ2-2): DGGITQSPKYLFRKEGQNVTLSCEQNLNHDAMYWYRQDPGQGLRLIYYSQIVNDFQKGDIAEGYSVSREKKESFPLTVTSAQKNPTAFYLCASGPAGGPTGELFFGEGSRLTVL.

This clone was counted only a few times. The rearrangement joins TRBV14 to TRBJ2-5, with 7 bases identical to TRBD1. J was trimmed by 4 bases and V by 3 bases; bases with no gene match: 8. Germline CDR1 reads SGHDN; CDR2 reads FVKESK. The CDR3 is made up of 15 amino acids. CDR3 region: CASSHRTGDLETQYF. Written as DNA, the CDR3 is TGTGCCAGCAGCCATCGCACAGGGGATCTAGAGACCCAGTACTTC.